Listed below are T cell receptor beta chains from one sample, sequenced in a study of Ad26.COV2.S vaccination and SARS-CoV-2 variants. Clones were read by immunoSEQ multiplex PCR, and TCRdb kept only the in-frame ones, dropping some. This table has 380,000 or so clones, 86% appearing once. The sequencing used peripheral blood, collected in a trial of Ad26.COV2.S vaccine versus placebo. Every receptor here comes from a person aged 18-65 years who received the Ad26.COV2.S COVID-19 vaccine or a placebo. Each CDR3 is given with its conserved first and last residue. A D gene is named only where the DNA matches it firmly. Size is stated for part of the rows, as once, few or many counts, or as a class when the clone is expanded.

DNA: TGTGCCAGCAAACCCGACCCGACGAGAGCTTTCTTT; CDR3: CASKPDPTRAFF; J: TRBJ1-1; V: TRBV12-3/TRBV12-4; length: 12; size: once; D: -
DNA: TGCAGTGCTAGTGAGGGGCGGGGGACAGATACGCAGTATTTT; CDR3: CSASEGRGTDTQYF; J: TRBJ2-3; V: TRBV20-1; length: 14; size: once; D: TRBD2
DNA: TGCGCCAGCAGCCAAGAAGGCCCAGGGCGGGATGGCTACACCTTC; CDR3: CASSQEGPGRDGYTF; J: TRBJ1-2; V: TRBV4-3; length: 15; size: -; D: -
DNA: TGTGCCAGCAGCCTATGGACAGGGGAAGAGACCCAGTACTTC; CDR3: CASSLWTGEETQYF; J: TRBJ2-5; V: TRBV7-9; length: 14; size: -; D: TRBD1
DNA: TGTGCCAGCAGTTTTCAGGGGGCTAATCAGCCCCAGCATTTT; CDR3: CASSFQGANQPQHF; J: TRBJ1-5; V: TRBV27; length: 14; size: -; D: TRBD1
DNA: TGTGCCAGTAGTATCGGGACAGCCTTCTATGGCTACACCTTC; CDR3: CASSIGTAFYGYTF; J: TRBJ1-2; V: TRBV19; length: 14; size: -; D: TRBD1
DNA: TGTGCCAGCAGTTACTCCACAGTGTCTCTAGGAACACCCCTCCACTTT; CDR3: CASSYSTVSLGTPLHF; J: TRBJ1-6; V: TRBV6-2/TRBV6-3; length: 16; size: -; D: -
DNA: TGTGCCAGCAGCCCAAGCTCCTACAATGAGCAGTTCTTC; CDR3: CASSPSSYNEQFF; J: TRBJ2-1; V: TRBV12-3/TRBV12-4; length: 13; size: -; D: -
DNA: TGTGCCAGCAGCTTAGTAGGGACTAGCGGGTACGAGACCCAGTACTTC; CDR3: CASSLVGTSGYETQYF; J: TRBJ2-5; V: TRBV7-8; length: 16; size: -; D: TRBD2
DNA: TGTGCCACCCAGAGCAGGGCCCTAAATTCACCCCTCCACTTT; CDR3: CATQSRALNSPLHF; J: TRBJ1-6; V: TRBV28; length: 14; size: -; D: -